This paragraph covers one T cell receptor (beta chain) sequence. The target of this receptor is not known. No much larger clone exists at a distance of one base, and base qualities are not known. This sample was taken from a study of blood T cells in healthy people across ages (dated by TCRdb to between 2014 and 2017). In the study overall: In model experiments, template switching captured roughly one uniquely barcoded TCR beta cDNA molecule for every two T cells. Two additional independent replicas of 1 million unique cDNA reads from the same blood draw were analyzed for two donors (one aged 18 to 30 and one aged 80 or older). To avoid experimental bias, donors of different ages were spread randomly across the sequencing lanes. Donors were grouped into four age groups: young (average roughly 15 years), middle-aged (roughly 38), aged (around 56) and long-lived (approximately 75). Using deep sequencing normalized with unique cDNA molecular identifiers, the study measured how TCR beta repertoire diversity changes with age. Broad study findings and their caveats: Because the CMV infection status of the donors was unknown, age-related changes in expanded clonotypes may potentially have been confounded. The percentage of naive T cells measured by flow cytometry correlated strongly with observed TCR beta diversity. Observed TCR beta diversity per million T cells fell roughly linearly with age, and a significant reduction was already apparent by age around 39. Estimates of total diversity based on one million sequenced T cells were considered lower bounds and underestimates. Conclusive comparison of naive and antigen-experienced compartments was prevented by the profiling of bulk unsorted PBMCs. Compared with the aged group, the long-lived group had more naive CD4+ T cells, fewer expanded clones and increased TCR diversity, suggesting age selection.

The roughly 37 donors, aged about 6 to 100 years, were systemically healthy Caucasian individuals from Russia. Each donor gave about 9.7 milliliters of peripheral blood, drawn into EDTA-treated Vacutainer tubes. PBMCs were isolated by Ficoll-Paque density-gradient centrifugation, with at least 7 million obtained per sample. Total RNA was extracted from PBMCs with Trizol reagent, with at least 6 micrograms obtained per sample. Naive CD45RAhigh/CD27high T cell percentages were measured by flow cytometry on a PBMC aliquot from every donor. CDR1 and CDR2 are read off the germline V gene as SGHRS and YFSETQ. The CDR3 runs 14 residues from the cysteine to the phenylalanine. Of the read, only the CDR3 DNA is kept; its 42 bases are in frame from base 1. Trimmed from V: 4 bases; trimmed from J: 11 bases; junction bases lacking a gene match: 12. The receptor library was made with 5' RACE. The sequencer listed for this sample is Illumina HiSeq 2500. A second PCR of roughly 6 to 11 cycles was run with a J-beta primer mix and a sample-barcoded 5' primer. A template-switch 5' adaptor carrying 12 random nucleotides introduced a unique molecular identifier onto each TCR beta cDNA molecule. Each sample yielded at least 2.5 million CDR3-containing paired-end reads. First-strand cDNA synthesis was performed from all RNA using the Mint cDNA synthesis kit, with priming by a TRBC-specific oligonucleotide. All cDNA was treated with uracil-DNA glycosylase and then went through a first 18-cycle PCR with the universal primers M1SS and BC2_uni_R. The original pipeline was this. Each sample was normalized by randomly selecting 1 million high-quality reads, each carrying a distinct molecular identifier. Reads sharing molecular identifiers were discarded rather than binned into consensus sequences. MiTCR, with a Q25 quality threshold and the strictest error-elimination algorithm, was used for CDR3 identification, clonotype clustering and error correction. A nonparametric unseen species model using Euler transformation provided a lower-bound estimate of total TCR beta diversity. TCRdb reprocessing: public reads trimmed at Q25 with fastp, clones called with MiXCR, in-frame beta chains kept. Here each entry gathers all rows of one CDR3 protein and keeps the most common genes and DNA. The V and J calls follow TCRdb's processing rather than the paper's. The sample table holds 550,000 to 750,000 distinct CDR3 sequences, of which around 21% were seen once. Of the sample, about 3.6% is held by the ten largest clones.

The clonotype was recovered from a man between 70 and 80 years old in good health. The chain uses TRBV5-1 and TRBJ1-1; 9 central nucleotides agree with TRBD1. The material sequenced was blood. Here the CDR3 is given as CASSVWTGASAAFF. The DNA reads TGCGCCAGCAGCGTATGGACAGGGGCTAGTGCGGCTTTCTTT.